These 11 T cell receptor beta chains were sequenced from one sample in a study of T cell repertoires in cytomegalovirus infection. One entry per CDR3 protein, called by TCRdb with MiXCR from the reads. The sample has under 150,000 distinct CDR3 sequences, roughly 9% seen once. Sequenced input: PBMCs. These receptors were taken from a human donor in good health (CMV status not recorded). Some clones in this sample may be carry-over from other donors' samples.

The sample holds many counts of this clonotype. The V gene is TRBV12-3 or TRBV12-4, the J gene TRBJ2-1; 9 nucleotides match TRBD2. V shed 6 bases, J shed 1 base, and the junction held 4 bases outside the gene matches. The CDR3 runs to 15 residues. The CDR3 DNA is TGTGCCAGCAGCCAGCTAGCGGGGTCCTACAATGAGCAGTTCTTC. Translating it yields CASSQLAGSYNEQFF.

This clonotype was detected many times. The chain employs TRBV2 and TRBJ2-1, with a tentative D call TRBD2 (6 bases). The CDR3 extends over 17 amino acids. Trimming removed 1 base from V and 0 bases from J, with 13 bases in between. CDR1 and CDR2 from the germline V gene are SNHLY and FYNNEI. CDR3 residues: CASSEGTKQSSYNEQFF. The DNA for the CDR3 is TGTGCCAGCAGTGAAGGGACTAAGCAGAGCTCCTACAATGAGCAGTTCTTC.

The chain is built from TRBV20-1 and TRBJ1-2; unclear D gene. Germline V CDR1 and CDR2: DFQATT, SNEGSKA (reference sequence). The CDR3 is 13 residues long. Trimming left V 0 bases short and J 4 bases short, with 9 bases between. The CDR3 loop reads CSAREGSPYGYTF. The CDR3 region has the DNA TGCAGTGCTAGAGAGGGGTCGCCCTATGGCTACACCTTC.

This clonotype was counted once. This CDR3 is missing its conserved last phenylalanine or tryptophan, likely due to a read error. The chain is built from TRBV2 and TRBJ1-5; 8 nucleotides agree with TRBD1. The CDR3 is made up of 14 amino acids. CDR1 is SNHLY and CDR2 is FYNNEI in the germline V gene. V dropped 6 bases and J dropped 6; count of bases not matched to a gene: 7. CDR3 DNA: TGTGCCAGCAGCGCGACAGGGGTGGGTCAGCCCCAGCATGTT. Protein product: CASSATGVGQPQHV.

This clonotype was seen many times. V is TRBV6-2 or TRBV6-3 and J is TRBJ1-5, with a tentative D call TRBD1 (5 bases). Between the trimmed V and J ends, which lost 6 bases and 0 bases, there was a span of 27 bases. The CDR3 contains 20 residues. The germline V gene encodes CDR1 MNHEY and CDR2 SVGEGT. CDR3 DNA: TGTGCCAGCAGAGACGAGACACCCGGACCTGGGGCTCATAGCAATCAGCCCCAGCATTTT. Its protein product is CASRDETPGPGAHSNQPQHF.

This clonotype showed up many times. This chain connects TRBV7-2 to TRBJ1-4; 7 bases are shared with TRBD1. The ends lost 3 bases at V and 7 bases at J; junction bases unmatched: 11. CDR3 length: 16 amino acids. Germline values: CDR1 SGHTA, CDR2 FQGNSA. The CDR3 nucleotides read TGTGCCAGCAGCTTGCCACGACAGGGCCTTTCTGAAAAACTGTTTTTT. Translated: CASSLPRQGLSEKLFF. Full variable domain (remainder filled in from reference TRBV7-2 and TRBJ1-4): GAGVSQSPSNKVTEKGKDVELRCDPISGHTALYWYRQSLGQGLEFLIYFQGNSAPDKSGLPSDRFSAERTGGSVSTLTIQRTQQEDSAVYLCASSLPRQGLSEKLFFGSGTQLSVL.

This clonotype was counted ten times or more. The chain couples TRBV7-6 to TRBJ2-1; 10 bases agree with TRBD2. Germline loops: CDR1 SGHVS, CDR2 FNYEAQ. The CDR3 is 17 amino acids. The V segment lost 4 bases and the J segment 4 bases; nucleotides outside the gene matches: 10. Written as DNA, the CDR3 is TGTGCCAGCAGCTCTTACGCGGCTAGCGGGGGTTACAATGAGCAGTTCTTC. Amino acid sequence: CASSSYAASGGYNEQFF.

J is TRBJ1-1 and V is TRBV6-6, with D unresolved. Germline V lookup: CDR1 MNHNY, CDR2 SVGAGI (reference sequence). Trimming pared 5 bases from V and 5 bases from J, leaving 18 bases between. The CDR3 is made up of 15 amino acids. The CDR3 spells CASSPITVPGTEAFF. For the CDR3, the DNA is TGTGCCAGCAGTCCGATAACCGTCCCGGGGACTGAAGCTTTCTTT.

This clonotype was detected a few times. The chain has TRBV29-1 and TRBJ1-2; D gene ambiguous. From germline, CDR1 is SQVTM and CDR2 ANQGSEA. The CDR3 contains 13 residues. V was shortened by 0 bases and J by 6 bases, with 11 bases between the two germline ends. For the CDR3, the DNA is TGCAGCGTTGAAGATCGGACGGAAGATGGCTACACCTTC. This codes for CSVEDRTEDGYTF. Full variable domain (rest looked up from reference TRBV29-1 and TRBJ1-2): SAVISQKPSRDICQRGTSLTIQCQVDSQVTMMFWYRQQPGQSLTLIATANQGSEATYESGFVIDKFPISRPNLTFSTLTVSNMSPEDSSIYLCSVEDRTEDGYTFGSGTRLTVV.

The sample holds many counts of this clonotype. This chain uses TRBV7-9 with TRBJ2-7; TRBD1 might be the D (5 bases). This CDR3 region has 13 residues. Germline assignment: CDR1 SEHNR and CDR2 FQNEAQ (reference sequence). The V end lost 5 bases, the J end lost 0 bases, and 8 bases lay between the germline ends. CDR3 bases: TGTGCCAGCAGCACCAGGGTCTCCTACGAGCAGTACTTC. This gives the protein CASSTRVSYEQYF.

There are many counts of this clonotype. The rearrangement joins TRBV6-1 to TRBJ2-7; TRBD1 aligns across 7 bases. Germline lookup yields CDR1 MNHNS and CDR2 SASEGT. The CDR3 runs to 14 residues. The trim removed 6 bases at V and 0 bases at J, leaving 5 bases unmatched. The CDR3 DNA sequence: TGTGCCAGCAGAAGACAGGGCCTCTCCTACGAGCAGTACTTC. This codes for CASRRQGLSYEQYF.